A single sample is the source of the 9 T cell receptor beta chains below, sequenced in a study of monozygotic twins with inflammatory bowel disease. TCRdb derives one entry per CDR3 protein from the 5' RACE reads, leaving out DNA. Listed are around 380,000 distinct CDR3 sequences; 2% to 3% falls within the top ten. The specimen sequenced was blood. The source of these receptors is a human donor with ulcerative colitis or Crohn's disease, or a healthy co-twin of an affected twin (not recorded which).

This chain connects TRBV5-1 to TRBJ1-1; the D gene TCRdb calls, TRBD1, cannot be checked with no DNA. CDR3 length: 14 amino acids. Per germline, CDR1 SGHRS and CDR2 YFSETQ. CDR3 in amino acids: CASSTGQGWTEAFF.

Here the CDR3 reads CASSLDGKETQYF. The chain links TRBV7-9 to TRBJ2-5; TCRdb names TRBD1, which stays unverified in the absence of DNA. CDR3 length: 13 amino acids. CDR1 is SEHNR and CDR2 is FQNEAQ in the germline V gene (reference sequence).

The gene calls are TRBV4-3 and TRBJ2-6; TCRdb designates TRBD2, a call that cannot be tested without DNA. Germline V lookup: CDR1 LGHNA, CDR2 YSLEER. The CDR3 covers 17 residues. CDR3 residues: CASSQGLAGTGANVLTF.

The chain couples TRBV4-2 to TRBJ2-5; TCRdb proposes TRBD2, but this gene call is untestable without DNA. Per the germline V gene, CDR1 is LGHNA and CDR2 is YNFKEQ. The CDR3 has 16 residues. CDR3 residues: CASSQDASGQKETQYF.

The chain employs TRBV20-1 and TRBJ2-1; checking the TCRdb D call of TRBD1 is not possible without DNA. This CDR3 has 16 residues. Germline loops: CDR1 DFQATT, CDR2 SNEGSKA (reference sequence). The CDR3 region is CSAETLGAHSYNEQFF.

The V gene is TRBV15, the J gene TRBJ1-1. The CDR3 has 12 amino acids. Germline V gene data show CDR1 as LNHNV and CDR2 as YYDKDF (reference sequence). The CDR3 loop reads CATSRSETEAFF.

The chain couples TRBV7-2 to TRBJ2-1. The CDR3 runs to 15 residues. CDR1 is SGHTA and CDR2 is FQGNSA in the germline V gene. This chain's CDR3 is CASSPSGKSNNEQFF.

This chain joins TRBV18 and TRBJ2-1; the D call from TCRdb, TRBD2, cannot be confirmed without DNA. The CDR3 has 18 amino acids. From germline, CDR1 is KGHSH and CDR2 LQKENI. Here the CDR3 reads CASSPFLTSGRGGNEQFF. The full variable domain, its missing parts supplied by reference TRBV18 and TRBJ2-1, is NAGVMQNPRHLVRRRGQEARLRCSPMKGHSHVYWYRQLPEEGLKFMVYLQKENIIDESGMPKERFSAEFPKEGPSILRIQQVVRGDSAAYFCASSPFLTSGRGGNEQFFGPGTRLTVL.

This rearrangement joins TRBV7-9 to TRBJ2-7; the D gene TCRdb calls, TRBD1, cannot be checked with no DNA. Germline V lookup: CDR1 SEHNR, CDR2 FQNEAQ (reference sequence). This CDR3 has 12 amino acids. The CDR3 region is CASSLLDIEQYF.